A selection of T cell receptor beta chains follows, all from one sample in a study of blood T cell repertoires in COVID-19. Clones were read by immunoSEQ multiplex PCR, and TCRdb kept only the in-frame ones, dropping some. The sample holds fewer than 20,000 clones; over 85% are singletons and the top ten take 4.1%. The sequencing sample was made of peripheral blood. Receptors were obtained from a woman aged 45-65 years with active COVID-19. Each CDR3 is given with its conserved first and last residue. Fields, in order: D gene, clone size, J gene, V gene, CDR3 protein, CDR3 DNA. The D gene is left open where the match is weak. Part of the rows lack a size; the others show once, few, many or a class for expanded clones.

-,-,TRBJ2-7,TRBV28,CASRTGTAPFYEQYF,TGTGCCAGCAGAACCGGGACTGCCCCCTTTTACGAGCAGTACTTC
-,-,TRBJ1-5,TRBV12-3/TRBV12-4,CASTPHGDQPQHF,TGTGCCAGCACCCCACACGGAGATCAGCCCCAGCATTTT
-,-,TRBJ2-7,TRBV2,CASSERTVYEQYF,TGTGCCAGCAGTGAAAGGACAGTCTACGAGCAGTACTTC
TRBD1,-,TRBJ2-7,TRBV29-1,CSVTRDRGSEQYF,TGCAGCGTGACCCGGGACAGGGGTTCCGAGCAGTACTTC
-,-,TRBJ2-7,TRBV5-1,CASSLARWEDEQYF,TGCGCCAGCAGCTTGGCTCGGTGGGAGGACGAGCAGTACTTC
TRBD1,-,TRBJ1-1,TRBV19,CASSTTGANTEAFF,TGTGCCAGTAGTACGACAGGGGCTAACACTGAAGCTTTCTTT
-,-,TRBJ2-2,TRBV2,CASRQLANTGELFF,TGTGCCAGCAGGCAACTAGCGAACACCGGGGAGCTGTTTTTT
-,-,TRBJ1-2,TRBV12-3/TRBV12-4,CASTQAGYGYTF,TGTGCCAGCACCCAAGCTGGCTATGGCTACACCTTC
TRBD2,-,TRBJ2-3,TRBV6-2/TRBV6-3,CASSFSGRPTDTQYF,TGTGCCAGCAGTTTCAGCGGGAGGCCCACAGATACGCAGTATTTT
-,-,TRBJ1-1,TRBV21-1,CASSKELKNTEAFF,TGTGCCAGCAGCAAAGAACTCAAGAACACTGAAGCTTTCTTT
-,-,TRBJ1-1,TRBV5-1,CASSFGVGDRTEAFF,TGCGCCAGCAGCTTTGGGGTCGGGGATCGGACTGAAGCTTTCTTT
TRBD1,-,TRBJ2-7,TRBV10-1,CASSEFGQGSGQYF,TGCGCCAGCAGTGAGTTTGGACAGGGGAGCGGGCAGTACTTC
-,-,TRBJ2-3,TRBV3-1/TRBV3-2,CASSHLEDTQYF,TGTGCCAGCAGCCATCTGGAGGATACGCAGTATTTT
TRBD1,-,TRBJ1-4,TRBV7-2,CASSDAGGTYEKLFF,TGTGCCAGCAGTGACGCAGGGGGCACGTATGAAAAACTGTTTTTT
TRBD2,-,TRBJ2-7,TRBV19,CASSMGRGLLYEQYF,TGTGCCAGTAGTATGGGGAGGGGCCTCCTTTACGAGCAGTACTTC
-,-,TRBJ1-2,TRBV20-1,CSASEGGGGYTF,TGCAGTGCTAGTGAGGGGGGAGGGGGCTACACCTTC
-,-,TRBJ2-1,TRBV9,CASSPHTQYNEQFF,TGTGCCAGCAGCCCCCATACACAGTACAATGAGCAGTTCTTC
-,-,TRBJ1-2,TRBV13,CASSRQALTYGYTF,TGTGCCAGCAGTCGTCAGGCCCTAACCTATGGCTACACCTTC
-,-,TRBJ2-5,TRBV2,CASSVTEETQYF,TGTGCCAGCAGTGTGACAGAAGAGACCCAGTACTTC
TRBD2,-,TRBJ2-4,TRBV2,CASSGLALAKNIQYF,TGTGCCAGCAGTGGACTAGCGCTAGCCAAAAACATTCAGTACTTC
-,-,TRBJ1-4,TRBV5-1,CASSLVPGLNEKLFF,TGCGCCAGCAGCTTGGTTCCGGGATTGAATGAAAAACTGTTTTTT
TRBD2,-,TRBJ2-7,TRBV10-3,CAISEEGGSFYEQYF,TGTGCCATCAGTGAAGAGGGAGGGTCTTTCTACGAGCAGTACTTC
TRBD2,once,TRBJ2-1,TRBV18,CASSPRQRERSGGEQFF,TGTGCCAGCTCACCACGACAGCGGGAGCGGTCGGGGGGTGAGCAGTTCTTC
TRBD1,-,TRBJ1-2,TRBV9,CASSVGTGNFNYGYTF,TGTGCCAGCAGCGTTGGGACAGGGAATTTTAACTATGGCTACACCTTC
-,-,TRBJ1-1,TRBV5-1,CASSYDGGNTEAFF,TGCGCCAGCAGCTACGACGGGGGGAACACTGAAGCTTTCTTT
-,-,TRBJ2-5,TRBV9,CASSVGIAPGVLETQYF,TGTGCCAGCAGCGTAGGAATAGCCCCGGGGGTATTGGAGACCCAGTACTTC
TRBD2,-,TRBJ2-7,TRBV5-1,CASSFRGAGVDEQYF,TGCGCCAGCAGCTTCCGAGGGGCGGGGGTAGATGAGCAGTACTTC
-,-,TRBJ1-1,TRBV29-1,CSVEDPQYTGREAFF,TGCAGCGTTGAAGATCCCCAATATACAGGACGGGAAGCTTTCTTT
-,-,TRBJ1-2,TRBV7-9,CASAKTGSPRGYTF,TGTGCCAGCGCCAAGACCGGGAGCCCGAGGGGCTACACCTTC
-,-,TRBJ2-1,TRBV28,CASSFTRGSGYNEQFF,TGTGCCAGCAGTTTTACTCGGGGGTCCGGGTACAATGAGCAGTTCTTC
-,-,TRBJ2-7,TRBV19,CASSISWSSYEQYF,TGTGCCAGTAGTATAAGCTGGAGCTCCTACGAGCAGTACTTC
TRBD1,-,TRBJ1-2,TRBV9,CASSGQGGIDGYTF,TGTGCCAGCAGCGGACAGGGGGGGATCGATGGCTACACCTTC
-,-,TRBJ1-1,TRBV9,CASSPIYMNTEAFF,TGTGCCAGCAGCCCAATTTACATGAACACTGAAGCTTTCTTT
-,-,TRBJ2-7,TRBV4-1,CASSQVRNQGQYF,TGCGCCAGCAGCCAGGTGCGGAACCAGGGGCAGTACTTC
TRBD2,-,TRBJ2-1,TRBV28,CASRPGGSYNEQFF,TGTGCCAGCAGGCCGGGGGGCTCCTACAATGAGCAGTTCTTC
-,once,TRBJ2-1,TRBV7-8,CASSLALANQQFF,TGTGCCAGCAGCTTAGCGTTAGCGAATCAGCAGTTCTTC
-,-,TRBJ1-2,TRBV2,CASSEGYFGGYTF,TGTGCCAGCAGTGAAGGGTACTTCGGGGGCTACACCTTC
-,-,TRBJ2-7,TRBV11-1,CASTPRDLHYEQYF,TGTGCCAGCACCCCCCGGGACTTGCACTACGAGCAGTACTTC
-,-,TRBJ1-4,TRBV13,CASSWGGRNEKLFF,TGTGCCAGCAGCTGGGGGGGACGAAATGAAAAACTGTTTTTT
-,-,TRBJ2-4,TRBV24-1,CATSEGGVGNNAKNIQYF,TGTGCCACCAGTGAGGGGGGAGTAGGGAATAATGCCAAAAACATTCAGTACTTC
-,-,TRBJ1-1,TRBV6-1,CASSEALTEAFF,TGTGCCAGCAGTGAAGCTCTCACTGAAGCTTTCTTT